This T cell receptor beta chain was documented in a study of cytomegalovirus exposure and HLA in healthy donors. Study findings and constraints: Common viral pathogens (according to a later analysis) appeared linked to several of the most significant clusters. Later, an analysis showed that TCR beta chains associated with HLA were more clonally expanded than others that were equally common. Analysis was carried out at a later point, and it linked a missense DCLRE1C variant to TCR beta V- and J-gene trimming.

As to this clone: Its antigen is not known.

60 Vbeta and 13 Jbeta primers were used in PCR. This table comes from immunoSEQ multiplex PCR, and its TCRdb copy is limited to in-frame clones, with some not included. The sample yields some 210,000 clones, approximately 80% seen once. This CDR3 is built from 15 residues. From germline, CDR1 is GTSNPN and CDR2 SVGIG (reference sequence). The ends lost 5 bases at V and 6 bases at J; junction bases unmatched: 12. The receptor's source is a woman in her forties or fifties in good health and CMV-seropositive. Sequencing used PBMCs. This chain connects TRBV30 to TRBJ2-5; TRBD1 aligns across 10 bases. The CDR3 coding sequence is TGTGCCTGGGGGGTGGGAGGGACAGGGGCAAAGACCCAGTACTTC. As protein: CAWGVGGTGAKTQYF.